This T cell receptor beta chain was found in a study of CD8+CD57+ T cells in acquired aplastic anemia (dated by TCRdb to the late 2010s). Notes on the research overall: A mean of approximately 3 ug of DNA, ranging from roughly 0.19 to 27.4 ug, was extracted from sorted CD4+ and CD8+ cells. Mean read counts for healthy donor samples were 10 million to 10.8 million for CD4+ cells and 11.0 million for CD8+ cells. Broader findings and caveats from the paper: No significant difference in CD8+ Simpson's diversity was found between patients and healthy controls (P=0.060). Although some 28 CD8+ CDR3 sequences were shared by patients and controls, these sequences appeared highly expressed in patients and within the immunodominant clones of patients.

On this clonotype itself: Its specific antigen is unknown. The input lacks base qualities; no much larger clone sits a single base away.

The CDR3 goes from the cysteine to the phenylalanine over 14 residues. Only CDR3 DNA is held: 42 bases, read in frame from base 1. CDR1 DFQATT and CDR2 SNEGSKA were looked up in the germline V gene (reference sequence). Clipping removes 6 bases from V and 1 base from J, with 7 as the unmatched junction base count. TCR beta VDJ combination and CDR3 sequence profiling used genomic DNA as the template. TCR repertoire sequencing was run on an Illumina HiSeq 2000. As for the original processing: Repertoire assessment relied on Simpson's diversity index, CDR3 size and DJ length profiles, and TRBV/TRBJ rearrangement plots. The most abundant DNA sequence in the deep sequencing data was defined as the immunodominant clone. CDR3 amino acid sequences were checked for sharing across subjects and were also compared against the VDJdb database and published repertoires. The public reads were run again by TCRdb, first through fastp at Q25 and then through MiXCR, and only productive beta chains were kept. Each record represents a unique CDR3 protein, reported with the most common genes and DNA among its rows. For this entry, the V and J calls and clone size follow TCRdb and not the study's own pipeline. Present in this sample are around 170,000 distinct CDR3 sequences, 55% to 80% of which were seen just once. The ten largest clones capture roughly 44% of the sample.

In this study, sorted CD4+ and CD8+ T cells from the blood of healthy subjects and of severe aplastic anemia patients had their TCR repertoires deep-sequenced. Ficoll-Paque density gradient centrifugation was used to isolate peripheral blood mononuclear cells. CD4+ and CD8+ T cells were sorted by FACS or magnetic beads before DNA extraction. Sequenced sample: sorted CD4+, CD8+, or CD8+CD57+ T cells (not recorded which) from PBMCs. This receptor chain uses TRBV20-1 and TRBJ2-5, with 8 bases aligning to TRBD1. The source is a human donor in good health. The CDR3 region reads CSAGPGGVQETQYF. The bases are TGCAGTGCGGGACCAGGGGGCGTCCAAGAGACCCAGTACTTC.